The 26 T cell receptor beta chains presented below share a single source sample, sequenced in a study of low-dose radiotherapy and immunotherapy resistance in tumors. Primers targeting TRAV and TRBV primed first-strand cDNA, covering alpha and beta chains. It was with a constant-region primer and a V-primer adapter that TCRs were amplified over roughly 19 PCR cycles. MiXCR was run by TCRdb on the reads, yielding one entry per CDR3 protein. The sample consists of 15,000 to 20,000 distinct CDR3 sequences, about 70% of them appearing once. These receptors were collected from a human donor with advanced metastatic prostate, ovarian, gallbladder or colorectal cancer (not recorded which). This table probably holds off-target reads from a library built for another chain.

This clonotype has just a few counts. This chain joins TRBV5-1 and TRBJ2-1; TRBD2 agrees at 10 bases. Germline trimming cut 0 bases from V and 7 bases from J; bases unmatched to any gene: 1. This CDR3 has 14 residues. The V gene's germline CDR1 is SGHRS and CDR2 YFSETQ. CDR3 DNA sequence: TGCGCCAGCAGCTTGGGGACTAGCGGTAATGAGCAGTTCTTC. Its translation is CASSLGTSGNEQFF.

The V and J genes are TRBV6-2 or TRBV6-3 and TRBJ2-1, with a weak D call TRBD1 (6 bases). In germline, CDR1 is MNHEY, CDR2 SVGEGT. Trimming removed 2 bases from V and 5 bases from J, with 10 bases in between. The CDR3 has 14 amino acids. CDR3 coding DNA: TGTGCCAGCAGTTACGATAGGGGGAACAATGAGCAGTTCTTC. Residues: CASSYDRGNNEQFF.

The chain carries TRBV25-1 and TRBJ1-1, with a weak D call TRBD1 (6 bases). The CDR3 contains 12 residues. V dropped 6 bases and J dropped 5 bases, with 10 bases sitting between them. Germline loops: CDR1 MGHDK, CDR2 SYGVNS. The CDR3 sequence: CASRNRATEAFF. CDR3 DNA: TGTGCCAGCAGAAACAGGGCAACTGAAGCTTTCTTT.

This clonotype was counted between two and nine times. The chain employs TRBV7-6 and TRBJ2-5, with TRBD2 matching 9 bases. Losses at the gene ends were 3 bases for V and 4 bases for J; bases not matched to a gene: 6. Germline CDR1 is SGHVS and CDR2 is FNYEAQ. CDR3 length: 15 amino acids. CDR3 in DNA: TGTGCCAGCAGCTTGATTAGCGGGGGAGGAGAGACCCAGTACTTC. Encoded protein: CASSLISGGGETQYF.

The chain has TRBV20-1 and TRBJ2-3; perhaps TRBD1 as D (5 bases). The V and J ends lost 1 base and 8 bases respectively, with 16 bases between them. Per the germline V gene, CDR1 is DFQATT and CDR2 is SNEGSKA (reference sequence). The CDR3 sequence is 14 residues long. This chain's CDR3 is CSARATVQGGTQYF. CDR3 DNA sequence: TGCAGTGCTAGAGCCACGGTGCAGGGCGGTACGCAGTATTTT.

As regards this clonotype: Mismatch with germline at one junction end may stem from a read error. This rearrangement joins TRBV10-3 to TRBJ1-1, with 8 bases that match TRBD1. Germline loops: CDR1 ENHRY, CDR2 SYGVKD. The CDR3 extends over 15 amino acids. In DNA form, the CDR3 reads TGTGCCAGCAGTGCAAAGGTACAGGGGGGCACTGAAGCTTTCTTT. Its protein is CASSAKVQGGTEAFF.

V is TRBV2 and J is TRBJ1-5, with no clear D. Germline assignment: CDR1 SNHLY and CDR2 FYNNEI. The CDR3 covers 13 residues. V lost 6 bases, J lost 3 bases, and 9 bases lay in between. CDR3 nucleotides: TGTGCCAGCAGGAGAACTTCCAATCAGCCCCAGCATTTT. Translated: CASRRTSNQPQHF.

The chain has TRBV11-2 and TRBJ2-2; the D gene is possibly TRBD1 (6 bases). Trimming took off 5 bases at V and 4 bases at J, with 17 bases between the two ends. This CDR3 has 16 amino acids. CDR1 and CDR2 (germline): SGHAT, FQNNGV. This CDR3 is CASSTSGTSITGELFF. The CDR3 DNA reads TGTGCCAGCAGCACCTCCGGGACATCTATCACCGGGGAGCTGTTTTTT. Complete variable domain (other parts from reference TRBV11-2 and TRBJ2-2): EAGVAQSPRYKIIEKRQSVAFWCNPISGHATLYWYQQILGQGPKLLIQFQNNGVVDDSQLPKDRFSAERLKGVDSTLKIQPAKLEDSAVYLCASSTSGTSITGELFFGEGSRLTVL.

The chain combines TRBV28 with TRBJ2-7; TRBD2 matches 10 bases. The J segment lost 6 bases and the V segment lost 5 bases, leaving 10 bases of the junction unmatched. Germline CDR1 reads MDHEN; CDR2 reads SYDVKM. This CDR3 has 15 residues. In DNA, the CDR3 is TGTGCCAGCAGTAAAAAGCGGGAGGGCCAGGGCGAGCAGTACTTC. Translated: CASSKKREGQGEQYF.

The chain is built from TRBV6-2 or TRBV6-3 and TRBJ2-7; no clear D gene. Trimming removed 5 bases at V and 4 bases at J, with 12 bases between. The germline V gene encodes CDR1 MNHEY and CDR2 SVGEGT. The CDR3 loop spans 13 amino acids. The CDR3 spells CASSLYPRYEQYF. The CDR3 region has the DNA TGTGCCAGCAGTCTCTACCCCCGGTACGAGCAGTACTTC.

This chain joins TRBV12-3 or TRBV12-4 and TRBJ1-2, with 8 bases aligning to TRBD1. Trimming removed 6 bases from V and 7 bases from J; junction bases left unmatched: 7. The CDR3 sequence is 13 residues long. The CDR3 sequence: CASSLDRVSGYTF. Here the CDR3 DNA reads TGTGCCAGCAGCCTGGACAGGGTCTCTGGCTACACCTTC.

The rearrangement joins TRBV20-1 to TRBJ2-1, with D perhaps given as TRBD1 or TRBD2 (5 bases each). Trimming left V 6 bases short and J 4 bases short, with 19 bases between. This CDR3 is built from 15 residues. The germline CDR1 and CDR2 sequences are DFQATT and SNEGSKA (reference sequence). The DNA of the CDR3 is TGCAGTGCGGAGACGGGACGCATGGGATACAATGAGCAGTTCTTC. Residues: CSAETGRMGYNEQFF.

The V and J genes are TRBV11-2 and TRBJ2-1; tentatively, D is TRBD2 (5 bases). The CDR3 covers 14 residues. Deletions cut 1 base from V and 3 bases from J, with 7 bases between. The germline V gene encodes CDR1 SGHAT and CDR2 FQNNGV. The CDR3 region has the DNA TGTGCCAGCAGCTTAGTAGGGAGCTACAATGAGCAGTTCTTC. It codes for CASSLVGSYNEQFF.

CDR3 protein: CASSLGHTSGSIPRYQETQYF. The CDR3 DNA reads TGTGCCAGCAGCTTAGGCCATACTAGCGGGAGTATCCCCAGGTACCAAGAGACCCAGTACTTC. The rearrangement joins TRBV13 to TRBJ2-5; 11 bases match TRBD2. Germline-derived CDR1 and CDR2 are PRHDT and FYEKMQ (reference sequence). With V trimmed by 0 bases and J by 0 bases, 15 bases remained unmatched. This CDR3 has 21 residues.

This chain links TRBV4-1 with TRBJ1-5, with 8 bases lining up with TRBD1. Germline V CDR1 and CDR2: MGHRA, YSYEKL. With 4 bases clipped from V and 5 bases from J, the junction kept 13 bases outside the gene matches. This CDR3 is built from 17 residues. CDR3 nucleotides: TGCGCCAGCAGCCCCAGGACAGGGAGGAGTGGAGATCAGCCCCAGCATTTT. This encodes CASSPRTGRSGDQPQHF.

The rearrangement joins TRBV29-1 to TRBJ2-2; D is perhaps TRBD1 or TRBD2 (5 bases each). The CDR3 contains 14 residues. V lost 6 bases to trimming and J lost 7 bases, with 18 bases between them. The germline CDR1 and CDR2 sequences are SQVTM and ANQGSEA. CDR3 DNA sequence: TGCAGCGTCGTATCGGGGCTAGCTGGCGGGGAGCTGTTTTTT. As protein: CSVVSGLAGGELFF.

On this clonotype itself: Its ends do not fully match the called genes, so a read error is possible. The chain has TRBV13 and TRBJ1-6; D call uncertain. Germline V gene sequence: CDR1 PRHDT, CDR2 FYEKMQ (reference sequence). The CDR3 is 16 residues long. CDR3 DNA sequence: TGTGCAATGAGAGAGGGCTGGAACACCAATGCAGGCAAATCAACCTTT. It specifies CAMREGWNTNAGKSTF.

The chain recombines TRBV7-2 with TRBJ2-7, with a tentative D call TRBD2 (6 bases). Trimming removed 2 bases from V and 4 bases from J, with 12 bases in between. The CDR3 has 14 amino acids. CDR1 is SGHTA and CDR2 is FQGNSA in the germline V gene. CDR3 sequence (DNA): TGTGCCAGCAGCTTATCGACGGGGGTATACGAGCAGTACTTC. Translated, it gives CASSLSTGVYEQYF.

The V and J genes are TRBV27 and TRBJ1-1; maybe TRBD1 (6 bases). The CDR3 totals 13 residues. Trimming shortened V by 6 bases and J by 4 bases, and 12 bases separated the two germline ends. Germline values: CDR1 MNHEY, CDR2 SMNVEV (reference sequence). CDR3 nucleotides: TGTGCCAGCAGCCCGAGGACAGCCACTGAAGCTTTCTTT. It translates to CASSPRTATEAFF.

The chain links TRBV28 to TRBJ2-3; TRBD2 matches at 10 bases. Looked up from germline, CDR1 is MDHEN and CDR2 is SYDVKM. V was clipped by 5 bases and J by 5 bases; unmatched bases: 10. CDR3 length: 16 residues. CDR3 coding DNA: TGTGCCAGCAGTATCACACTAGCGGGAATCGAAGATACGCAGTATTTT. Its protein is CASSITLAGIEDTQYF.

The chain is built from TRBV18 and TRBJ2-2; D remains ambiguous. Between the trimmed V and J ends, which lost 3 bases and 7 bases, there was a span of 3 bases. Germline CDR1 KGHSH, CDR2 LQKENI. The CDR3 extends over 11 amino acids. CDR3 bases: TGTGCCAGCTCACCGGACGGGGAGCTGTTTTTT. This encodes CASSPDGELFF.

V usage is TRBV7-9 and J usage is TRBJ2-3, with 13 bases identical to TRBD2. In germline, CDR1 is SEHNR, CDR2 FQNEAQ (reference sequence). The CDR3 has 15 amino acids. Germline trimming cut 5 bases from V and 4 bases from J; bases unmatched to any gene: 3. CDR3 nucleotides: TGTGCCAGCAGCCGGACTAGCGGGAGTTCAGATACGCAGTATTTT. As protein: CASSRTSGSSDTQYF.

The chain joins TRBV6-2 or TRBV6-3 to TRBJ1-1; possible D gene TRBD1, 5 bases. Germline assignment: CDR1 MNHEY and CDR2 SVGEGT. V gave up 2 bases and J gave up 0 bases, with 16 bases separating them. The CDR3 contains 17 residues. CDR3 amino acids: CASSYPPGGSLNTEAFF. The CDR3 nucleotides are TGTGCCAGCAGTTACCCCCCGGGGGGTAGCCTGAACACTGAAGCTTTCTTT.

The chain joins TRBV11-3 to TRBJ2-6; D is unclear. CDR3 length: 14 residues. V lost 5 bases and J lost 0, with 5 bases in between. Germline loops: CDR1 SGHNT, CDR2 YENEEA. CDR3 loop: CASSPNSGANVLTF. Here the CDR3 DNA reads TGTGCCAGCAGCCCGAACTCTGGGGCCAACGTCCTGACTTTC.

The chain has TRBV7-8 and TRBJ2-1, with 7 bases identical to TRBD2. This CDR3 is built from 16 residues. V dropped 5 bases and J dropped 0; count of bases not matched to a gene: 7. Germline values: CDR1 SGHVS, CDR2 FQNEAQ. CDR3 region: CASSPSGISSYNEQFF. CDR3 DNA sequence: TGTGCCAGCAGCCCCAGCGGGATTAGCTCCTACAATGAGCAGTTCTTC.

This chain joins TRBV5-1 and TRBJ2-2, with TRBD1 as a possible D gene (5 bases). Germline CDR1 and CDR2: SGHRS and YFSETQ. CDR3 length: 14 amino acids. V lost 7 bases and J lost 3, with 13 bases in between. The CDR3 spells CASAPTAYTGELFF. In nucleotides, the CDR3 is TGCGCCAGCGCACCGACAGCCTACACCGGGGAGCTGTTTTTT. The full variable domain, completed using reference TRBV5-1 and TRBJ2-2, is KAGVTQTPRYLIKTRGQQVTLSCSPISGHRSVSWYQQTPGQGLQFLFEYFSETQRNKGNFPGRFSGRQFSNSRSEMNVSTLELGDSALYLCASAPTAYTGELFFGEGSRLTVL.